Below, one T cell receptor beta chain is given with its context. Its cognate antigen is unknown. Deep level was the assay's run setting. Each replicate PCR on the sorted subsets used 200 to 250 ng DNA (around 30,000 T cell genomes). Sequencing was performed with immunoSEQ multiplex PCR; in TCRdb, only in-frame clones are kept and a portion is missing. This sample has about 690,000 clones, with less than 95% found just once. The entry originates in a study of shared clonotypes between healthy human individuals. General study results and limits: With several donors compared, approximately 5.5% of naive CD4 clonotypes were shared. An expected dependence of interdonor clonotype sharing on sequencing depth was noted.

This CDR3 has 13 amino acids. Germline V CDR1 and CDR2: SEHNR, FQNEAQ (reference sequence). The trim removed 7 bases at V and 5 bases at J, leaving 5 bases unmatched. The V and J genes are TRBV7-9 and TRBJ1-1; 9 positions agree with TRBD1. The sequence was obtained from a man between 18 and 29 years old in good health. Some clones in this sample may be carry-over from other donors' samples. Specimen: memory CD8+ T cells from PBMCs. Documented subset: CD45RO+ cells pooled with CCR7-negative TemRA cells. Here the CDR3 reads CASKGQGGTEAFF. The CDR3 DNA is TGTGCCAGCAAGGGACAGGGAGGAACTGAAGCTTTCTTT.